Listed below are T cell receptor beta chains from one sample, sequenced in a study of blood T cell repertoires in COVID-19. Using immunoSEQ multiplex PCR, the repertoire was profiled, and TCRdb retains in-frame clones only, with some absent. This table holds some 130,000 clones, roughly 86% found once. Sequenced material: peripheral blood. The receptors were sampled from a woman aged 70 to 79 with COVID-19, enrolled during active disease. The CDR3 runs from the conserved cysteine through the conserved F or W. A D gene is named only where the DNA matches it firmly. Expanded clones are given a class, and other clones once, few, many or no size at all.

TRBJ2-1	TRBV5-1	few	14	.	CASSPVAGSNEQFF	TGCGCCAGCAGCCCCGTTGCGGGGAGCAATGAGCAGTTCTTC
TRBJ1-5	TRBV27	once	16	.	CASSLLRTLGNQPQHF	TGTGCCAGCAGTTTACTCAGGACTCTTGGCAATCAGCCCCAGCATTTT
TRBJ2-7	TRBV14	.	19	TRBD1	CASSQEAPGQPPPTYEQYF	TGTGCCAGCAGCCAAGAAGCTCCGGGACAGCCCCCACCTACTTACGAGCAGTACTTC
TRBJ2-4	TRBV11-2	.	12	.	CASSIGRSIQYF	TGTGCCAGCAGCATTGGTCGGAGCATTCAGTACTTC
TRBJ1-6	TRBV18	.	14	TRBD1	CASSPGTGGSPLHF	TGTGCCAGCTCGCCCGGGACAGGGGGATCACCCCTCCACTTT
TRBJ1-1	TRBV5-6	once	14	.	CASRVRSLNTEAFF	TGTGCCAGCAGAGTCCGGAGCTTGAACACTGAAGCTTTCTTT
TRBJ1-5	TRBV28	many	20	TRBD1	CASSKEPGQGIRSSNQPQHF	TGTGCCAGCAGTAAGGAGCCGGGACAGGGGATCCGATCGAGCAATCAGCCCCAGCATTTT
TRBJ2-2	TRBV4-1	.	14	.	CASSRGANTGELFF	TGCGCCAGCAGCCGAGGAGCCAACACCGGGGAGCTGTTTTTT
TRBJ2-1	TRBV23-1	.	17	TRBD2	CASSHWPCGGSYNEQFF	TGCGCCAGCAGTCATTGGCCATGCGGGGGCTCCTACAATGAGCAGTTCTTC
TRBJ1-2	TRBV4-1	once	14	TRBD1	CASSQAGQLYGYTF	TGCGCCAGCAGCCAAGCGGGACAGCTCTATGGCTACACCTTC
TRBJ1-1	TRBV6-4	.	13	.	CASSRVSGTEAFF	TGTGCCAGCAGCAGGGTATCCGGCACTGAAGCTTTCTTT
TRBJ1-6	TRBV7-2	.	12	.	CASTIRNSPLHF	TGTGCCAGCACCATACGGAATTCACCCCTCCACTTT
TRBJ1-1	TRBV5-1	.	16	TRBD1	CASSPRLQGVGTEAFF	TGCGCCAGCAGCCCAAGACTACAGGGGGTCGGGACTGAAGCTTTCTTT
TRBJ2-6	TRBV9	.	14	.	CASSVDQTGLVLTF	TGTGCCAGCAGCGTAGATCAAACAGGTCTGGTCCTGACTTTC
TRBJ1-1	TRBV5-1	once	15	.	CASSLAGQMNTEAFF	TGCGCCAGCAGCTTGGCGGGTCAGATGAACACTGAAGCTTTCTTT
TRBJ2-7	TRBV20-1	.	12	.	CSASSYAGEQYF	TGCAGTGCGAGTTCCTACGCAGGCGAGCAGTACTTC
TRBJ1-6	TRBV10-3	once	15	TRBD1	CAISESGQLNSPLHF	TGTGCCATCAGTGAGTCGGGACAGCTAAATTCACCCCTCCACTTT
TRBJ1-3	TRBV30	.	14	.	CAGGAQRSGNTIYF	TGTGCCGGTGGGGCTCAACGCTCTGGAAACACCATATATTTT
TRBJ2-7	TRBV5-4	.	14	.	CASSLGGRDYEQYF	TGTGCCAGCAGCTTGGGTGGCAGGGACTACGAGCAGTACTTC
TRBJ2-3	TRBV19	few	14	.	CASSQGREADTQYF	TGTGCCAGTAGTCAGGGCAGGGAGGCAGATACGCAGTATTTT
TRBJ1-2	TRBV7-9	.	15	TRBD1	CASSSRLETGQNSGF	TGTGCCAGCAGCTCGCGGCTTGAGACGGGACAGAACTCCGGCTTC
TRBJ1-1	TRBV30	.	14	.	CAWRVWPPNTEAFF	TGTGCCTGGAGAGTGTGGCCGCCGAACACTGAAGCTTTCTTT
TRBJ2-2	TRBV5-4	few	16	TRBD2	CASSFRAGGPGGELFF	TGTGCCAGCAGCTTCCGGGCGGGGGGGCCTGGCGGGGAGCTGTTTTTT
TRBJ2-7	TRBV6-2/TRBV6-3	.	13	.	CASSTRMVHEQYF	TGTGCCAGCAGCACTAGGATGGTACATGAGCAGTACTTC
TRBJ1-3	TRBV18	.	16	.	CASSPLGVGSGNTIYF	TGTGCCAGCTCACCCCTCGGGGTTGGCTCTGGAAACACCATATATTTT
TRBJ2-3	TRBV18	.	15	TRBD1	CASSRGQGGLDTQYF	TGTGCCAGCTCACGGGGACAGGGCGGACTGGATACGCAGTATTTT
TRBJ2-7	TRBV5-4	.	15	TRBD1	CASSLEGTGGDEQYF	TGTGCCAGCAGCTTGGAGGGGACAGGGGGCGACGAGCAGTACTTC
TRBJ2-7	TRBV18	.	12	.	CASSPTGYEQYF	TGTGCCAGCTCACCTACAGGGTACGAGCAGTACTTC
TRBJ2-5	TRBV5-5	.	15	TRBD1	CASSPQTGGGETQYF	TGTGCCAGCAGCCCCCAGACAGGGGGTGGTGAGACCCAGTACTTC
TRBJ1-5	TRBV5-1	.	15	TRBD1	CASSRSGTENQPQHF	TGCGCCAGCAGCCGCTCCGGGACAGAAAATCAGCCCCAGCATTTT
TRBJ2-2	TRBV6-2/TRBV6-3	few	12	TRBD1	CASSQGAWELFF	TGTGCCAGCAGCCAGGGGGCCTGGGAGCTGTTTTTT
TRBJ1-3	TRBV6-5	.	15	.	CASSYSPGKGNTIYF	TGTGCCAGCAGTTACTCTCCAGGGAAGGGAAACACCATATATTTT
TRBJ2-5	TRBV7-6	.	18	TRBD1	CASSLLVGTGYTGETQYF	TGTGCCAGCAGCTTACTCGTGGGGACAGGCTATACTGGGGAGACCCAGTACTTC
TRBJ1-2	TRBV11-2	.	14	.	CASSLEGRAGGYTF	TGTGCCAGCAGCTTAGAGGGGCGAGCGGGTGGCTACACCTTC
TRBJ2-7	TRBV6-6	.	14	TRBD1	CASTLGQGGGEQYF	TGTGCCAGCACCTTGGGACAGGGGGGCGGTGAGCAGTACTTC
TRBJ2-1	TRBV19	once	16	TRBD1	CASSIGTGGSYNEQFF	TGTGCCAGTAGTATAGGGACAGGTGGCTCCTACAATGAGCAGTTCTTC
TRBJ2-5	TRBV4-2	.	16	TRBD2	CASSQGLAGGGETQYF	TGTGCCAGCAGCCAAGGATTGGCGGGGGGGGGAGAGACCCAGTACTTC
TRBJ2-7	TRBV11-3	.	14	TRBD1	CASSNTGESYEQYF	TGTGCCAGCAGCAACACAGGGGAATCCTACGAGCAGTACTTC
TRBJ2-1	TRBV6-1	.	15	.	CASSERDTPYNEQFF	TGTGCCAGCAGTGAACGGGACACACCTTACAATGAGCAGTTCTTC
TRBJ1-1	TRBV3-1/TRBV3-2	.	14	.	CASHSGGIGAEAFF	TGTGCCAGCCACTCGGGGGGAATCGGTGCTGAAGCTTTCTTT
TRBJ2-7	TRBV30	.	14	TRBD1	CAYDRGRASYEQYF	TGTGCCTATGACAGGGGACGGGCATCCTACGAGCAGTACTTC
TRBJ2-1	TRBV5-8	.	11	.	CASSWTIKQFF	TGTGCCAGCAGCTGGACTATCAAGCAGTTCTTC
TRBJ1-3	TRBV6-6	few	14	TRBD1	CASSSETGLYTIYF	TGTGCCAGCAGTTCCGAGACAGGGCTGTACACCATATATTTT
TRBJ1-6	TRBV2	.	16	TRBD1	CASSAGQGAGNSPLHF	TGTGCCAGCAGTGCGGGACAGGGGGCGGGAAATTCACCCCTCCACTTT
TRBJ2-4	TRBV5-1	.	17	TRBD1	CASSKFGQGAGRNIQYF	TGCGCCAGCAGCAAGTTTGGACAGGGGGCCGGTAGAAACATTCAGTACTTC
TRBJ2-2	TRBV18	few	14	.	CASSGTTNTGELFF	TGTGCCAGCTCAGGGACAACGAACACCGGGGAGCTGTTTTTT
TRBJ1-1	TRBV5-1	.	14	TRBD1	CASTSTGANTEAFF	TGCGCCAGCACTTCGACAGGGGCGAACACTGAAGCTTTCTTT
TRBJ1-6	TRBV3-1/TRBV3-2	.	14	.	CASSQRPGNSPLHF	TGTGCCAGCAGCCAAAGGCCGGGTAATTCACCCCTCCACTTT